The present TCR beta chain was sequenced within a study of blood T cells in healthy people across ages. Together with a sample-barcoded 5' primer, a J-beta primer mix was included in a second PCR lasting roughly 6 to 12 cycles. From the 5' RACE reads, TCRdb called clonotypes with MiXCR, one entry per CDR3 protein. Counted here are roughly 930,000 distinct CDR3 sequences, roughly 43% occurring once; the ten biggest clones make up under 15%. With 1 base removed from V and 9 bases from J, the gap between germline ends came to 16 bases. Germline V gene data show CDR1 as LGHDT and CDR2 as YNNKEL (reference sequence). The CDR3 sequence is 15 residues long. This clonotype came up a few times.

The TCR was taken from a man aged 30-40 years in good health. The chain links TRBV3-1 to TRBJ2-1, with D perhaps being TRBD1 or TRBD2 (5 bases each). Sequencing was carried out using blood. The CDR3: CASSQAFPGQGEQFF. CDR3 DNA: TGTGCCAGCAGCCAAGCTTTTCCGGGGCAAGGTGAGCAGTTCTTC.